This TCR beta chain was sequenced in a study of vaccination effects on CD4 cells after COVID-19. Study observations and caveats: Late post-vaccination, clones induced by infection and those induced by vaccine underwent marked clonal contraction. Within healthy vaccinees, only 1 of 255 vaccine-induced clones displayed cross-reactivity with common cold coronaviruses.

Germline values: CDR1 SGHRS, CDR2 YFSETQ. The J segment lost 0 bases and the V segment lost 4 bases, leaving 4 bases of the junction unmatched. This CDR3 comprises 16 residues. Of note for this clone: The target antigen is unknown.

The table came from immunoSEQ multiplex PCR; TCRdb's copy has only in-frame clones and leaves some out. The sample lists under 55,000 clones; about four fifths were seen once. Before sequencing, viral peptide pools were used by the ViraFEST assay to expand antigen-specific CD4+ T cells. Culture lasted about 11 days before CD4+ T cell isolation. All vaccine recipients tested negative for nucleocapsid antibodies and had never contracted SARS-CoV-2 infection. Wells containing two million PBMC each were cultured with roughly 10 IU/ml IL-2 and around 10 ug/ml peptides. A half-volume exchange with IL-2 medium occurred on days 3 and 7.

The TCR sequence derives from a human donor who received a COVID-19 vaccine. This rearrangement joins TRBV5-1 to TRBJ2-2; 9 bases are a match to TRBD1. This specimen was CD4+ T cells from PBMCs cultured with HCoV-OC43 spike peptides, taken before COVID-19 vaccination. Subset here: HCoV-OC43 spike overlapping peptide pool stimulation. The DNA for the CDR3 is TGCGCCAGCAGCCCACAGGGGGCGGCGAACACCGGGGAGCTGTTTTTT. Translated, it gives CASSPQGAANTGELFF.